The 8 T cell receptor beta chains below all came from one sample that was sequenced in a study of T cells in Graves' hyperthyroidism and ophthalmopathy. RNA transcripts were the template for amplifying TCR beta CDR3 regions. The HTBI set primed first-round TCR CDR3 RT-PCR. TCRdb re-analysed the multiplex PCR reads in MiXCR, keeping a single row per CDR3 protein. The sample has about 570,000 distinct CDR3 sequences, 46% seen once. Sequencing used peripheral blood or thyroid tissue (not recorded which). Source of these receptors: an adult woman with Graves' disease, either hyperthyroidism or ophthalmopathy (not recorded which).

The table lists this clonotype with many counts. The chain combines TRBV25-1 with TRBJ1-2; 7 bases match TRBD1. Germline lookup yields CDR1 MGHDK and CDR2 SYGVNS. Unmatched junction bases numbered 7, after V lost 9 bases and J lost 6 bases. This CDR3 is built from 12 residues. The CDR3 reads CASRDSWDGYTF. The CDR3 bases are TGTGCCAGTAGGGACAGCTGGGATGGCTACACCTTC.

This clonotype showed up just a few times. The chain uses TRBV10-3 and TRBJ2-1; D uncertain. The V end lost 10 bases, the J end lost 7 bases, and 11 bases lay between the germline ends. The CDR3 contains 11 residues. Germline assignment: CDR1 ENHRY and CDR2 SYGVKD. This CDR3 reads CATSWGNEQFF. Here the CDR3 DNA reads TGTGCCACCTCTTGGGGTAATGAGCAGTTCTTC.

Concerning this clonotype itself: The junction differs from germline at one of its ends, possibly a read error. V usage is TRBV11-2 and J usage is TRBJ1-1; weak D call: TRBD1 (6 bases). This CDR3 is 14 amino acids long. From germline, CDR1 is SGHAT and CDR2 FQNNGV. CDR3 region: CGSSLRQVATEAFF. The DNA for the CDR3 is TGTGGCAGCAGCCTGCGACAGGTGGCCACTGAAGCTTTCTTT.

This clonotype was counted between two and nine times. The chain couples TRBV24-1 to TRBJ1-1; no reliable D call. This CDR3 has 12 amino acids. The V gene's germline CDR1 is KGHDR and CDR2 SFDVKD. V gave up 3 bases and J gave up 8 bases, with 9 bases separating them. CDR3 protein: CATSDAGVEAFF. The CDR3 region has the DNA TGTGCCACCAGTGATGCAGGAGTCGAAGCTTTCTTT.

The rearrangement uses TRBV7-2 and TRBJ1-2; TRBD1 agrees at 8 bases. V shed 5 bases, J shed 8 bases, and the junction held 4 bases outside the gene matches. The CDR3 contains 12 residues. Germline lookup yields CDR1 SGHTA and CDR2 FQGNSA. The CDR3 sequence is CASSTTGEGYTF. DNA of the CDR3: TGTGCCAGCAGCACGACAGGGGAAGGCTACACCTTC.

This clonotype was seen more than once but under ten times. V and J are TRBV29-1 and TRBJ1-3; TRBD1 might be the D (5 bases). There are 13 residues in the CDR3. The V end was cut by 7 bases, the J end by 7 bases, with 17 bases between. Germline V gene lookup returns CDR1 SQVTM and CDR2 ANQGSEA. The CDR3 is CSARYRTTNTIYF. The CDR3 nucleotides are TGCAGCGCCCGGTACAGGACGACGAACACCATATATTTT. Complete variable domain (other parts from reference TRBV29-1 and TRBJ1-3): SAVISQKPSRDICQRGTSLTIQCQVDSQVTMMFWYRQQPGQSLTLIATANQGSEATYESGFVIDKFPISRPNLTFSTLTVSNMSPEDSSIYLCSARYRTTNTIYFGEGSWLTVV.

This clonotype was picked up many times. This rearrangement joins TRBV11-2 to TRBJ2-5, with 8 positions matching TRBD1. Germline lookup yields CDR1 SGHAT and CDR2 FQNNGV. This CDR3 is built from 17 residues. V was pared by 4 bases and J by 3 bases, with 13 bases of the junction left unmatched. The CDR3 here is CASSSLGQGARKETQYF. As DNA, the CDR3 is TGTGCCAGCAGCTCCTTGGGCCAGGGGGCCCGAAAAGAGACCCAGTACTTC. The full variable domain, completed using reference TRBV11-2 and TRBJ2-5, is EAGVAQSPRYKIIEKRQSVAFWCNPISGHATLYWYQQILGQGPKLLIQFQNNGVVDDSQLPKDRFSAERLKGVDSTLKIQPAKLEDSAVYLCASSSLGQGARKETQYFGPGTRLLVL.

This clonotype was detected ten times or more. The chain employs TRBV15 and TRBJ1-4, with TRBD1 identical over 7 bases. The trim removed 4 bases at V and 5 bases at J, leaving 4 bases unmatched. The CDR3 totals 14 residues. Germline lookup yields CDR1 LNHNV and CDR2 YYDKDF (reference sequence). The CDR3 loop is CATSMDRLNEKLFF. CDR3 coding DNA: TGTGCCACCAGCATGGACAGGCTAAATGAAAAACTGTTTTTT.